Listed here are 3 T cell receptor beta chains from one sample, sequenced in a study of early T cells in non-severe SARS-CoV-2 infection (dated by TCRdb to the early 2020s). Preparation of the library involved 5' RACE. Sequencing was performed on a NextSeq 500. In TCRdb, the public reads were trimmed at Q25 with fastp and aligned with MiXCR, with productive beta chains retained. Each entry is one CDR3 protein sequence, shown with its most common DNA and genes. In this sample the table shows under 40,000 distinct CDR3 sequences, 6.3% of which occur a single time. 5% to 6.5% of the sample goes to the ten largest clones. The sequencing sample was made of whole blood. These receptors came from an adult who was a healthcare worker with PCR-confirmed SARS-CoV-2 infection or an uninfected control (not recorded which).

This clonotype was recorded at least ten times. The genes are TRBV7-2 and TRBJ2-1; 13 bases are shared with TRBD2. Unmatched junction bases numbered 3, after V lost 0 bases and J lost 7 bases. Germline CDR1 is SGHTA and CDR2 is FQGNSA. The CDR3 is made up of 16 amino acids. CDR3 in DNA: TGTGCCAGCAGCTTAGCGGGACTAGCGGGACGGAATGAGCAGTTCTTC. Protein sequence: CASSLAGLAGRNEQFF.

This clonotype was detected a few times. At one boundary the junction diverges from the germline segment, which might be a read error. The chain links TRBV4-1 to TRBJ1-4; no firm D call. Germline CDR1 is MGHRA and CDR2 is YSYEKL. CDR3 length: 12 residues. The CDR3 region is CASNQVAEKLFF. As DNA, the CDR3 is TGCGCCAGCAACCAAGTAGCCGAAAAACTGTTTTTT.

This clonotype was seen ten or more times. The rearrangement uses TRBV28 and TRBJ2-2; 7 nucleotides align to TRBD1. The trim removed 6 bases at V and 2 bases at J, leaving 6 bases unmatched. CDR1 is MDHEN and CDR2 is SYDVKM in the germline V gene. This CDR3 has 15 amino acids. CDR3 protein: CASRVGTANTGELFF. DNA of the CDR3: TGTGCCAGCAGAGTGGGGACAGCCAACACCGGGGAGCTGTTTTTT.